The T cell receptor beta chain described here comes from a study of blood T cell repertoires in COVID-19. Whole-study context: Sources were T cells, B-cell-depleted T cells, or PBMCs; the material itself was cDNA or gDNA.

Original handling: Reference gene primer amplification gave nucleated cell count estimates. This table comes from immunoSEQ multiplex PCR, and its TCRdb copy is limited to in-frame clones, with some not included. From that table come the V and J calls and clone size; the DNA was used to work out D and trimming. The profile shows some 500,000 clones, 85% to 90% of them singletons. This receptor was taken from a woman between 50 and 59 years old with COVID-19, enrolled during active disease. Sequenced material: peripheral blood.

This CDR3 is CASSQAGQPGLAGGTPRGQYF. The CDR3 nucleotides read TGTGCCAGCAGCCAGGCCGGCCAGCCGGGACTAGCGGGGGGCACCCCCCGAGGGCAGTATTTT. The genes are TRBV4-2 and TRBJ2-3, with 15 nucleotides matching TRBD2. Losses at the gene ends were 3 bases for V and 11 bases for J; bases not matched to a gene: 24. The germline gives CDR1 LGHNA, CDR2 YNFKEQ. This CDR3 is 21 amino acids long.